This is a list of T cell receptor beta chains from one sample in a study of T cells in Graves' hyperthyroidism and ophthalmopathy. TCRdb recomputed calls from the multiplex PCR reads with MiXCR, one row per CDR3 protein. The sample includes hundreds of thousands of distinct CDR3 sequences, less than 45% of them seen just once. The sequenced material came from peripheral blood or thyroid tissue (not recorded which). Receptors originate from an adult man with Graves' disease, either hyperthyroidism or ophthalmopathy (not recorded which). Both conserved end residues are part of each CDR3. The order of the fields is clone size, V gene, J gene, D gene, CDR3 protein, CDR3 DNA. A D gene is named only where the DNA matches it firmly. Rows may omit the clone size; those that give it use once, few, many or a size class.

>-|TRBV19|TRBJ2-5|-
CASSLSAGAKETQYF
TGTGCCAGCAGTTTATCTGCGGGGGCAAAAGAGACCCAGTACTTC
>-|TRBV10-3|TRBJ1-2|-
CASSRYETGTYGYTF
TGTGCCAGCAGCCGCTACGAGACAGGAACCTATGGCTACACCTTC
>many|TRBV6-5|TRBJ2-5|-
CASRRDSGQETQYF
TGTGCCAGCAGGCGGGACAGCGGGCAAGAGACCCAGTACTTC
>few|TRBV6-5|TRBJ1-1|-
CASSDRRSGTEAFF
TGTGCCAGCAGTGATCGGAGGTCCGGGACTGAAGCTTTCTTT
>-|TRBV19|TRBJ1-1|TRBD1
CASSMGNAGGYTEAFF
TGTGCCAGTAGTATGGGGAATGCAGGGGGCTACACTGAAGCTTTCTTT
>-|TRBV29-1|TRBJ1-5|-
CSVEASPWHF
TGCAGCGTTGAAGCAAGTCCGTGGCATTTT
>-|TRBV24-1|TRBJ1-2|TRBD1
CATSDADRGKLRYGYTF
TGTGCCACCAGTGACGCCGACAGGGGCAAGCTAAGATATGGCTACACCTTC
>-|TRBV12-3/TRBV12-4|TRBJ1-1|-
CASSFSGWDTEAFF
TGTGCCAGCAGTTTCAGCGGCTGGGACACTGAAGCTTTCTTT
>few|TRBV7-9|TRBJ2-2|-
CASSLGHRSGELFF
TGTGCCAGCAGCTTAGGTCACAGATCGGGGGAGCTGTTTTTT
>-|TRBV29-1|TRBJ2-7|-
CSVVRGSYEQYF
TGCAGCGTTGTCAGGGGCTCCTACGAGCAGTACTTC
>few|TRBV7-8|TRBJ2-7|-
CASSLGGIAYEQYF
TGTGCCAGCAGCTTAGGGGGCATTGCCTACGAGCAGTACTTC
>many|TRBV12-3/TRBV12-4|TRBJ1-5|-
CASTSGGLSNQPQHF
TGTGCCAGCACGTCGGGGGGCTTGAGCAATCAGCCCCAGCATTTT
>-|TRBV15|TRBJ2-5|TRBD2
CATSSPRGTSGDQETQYF
TGTGCCACCAGCAGTCCCCGGGGGACTAGCGGGGATCAAGAGACCCAGTACTTC
>-|TRBV10-3|TRBJ1-6|-
CATRAGYSYNSPLHF
TGTGCCACCAGGGCGGGGTACTCCTATAATTCACCCCTCCACTTT
>many|TRBV7-8|TRBJ1-1|TRBD1
CASSTTGRDTEAFF
TGTGCCAGCAGCACGACAGGGAGGGACACTGAAGCTTTCTTT
>-|TRBV20-1|TRBJ2-2|TRBD2
CSARDLDGGVGELFF
TGCAGTGCTAGAGATCTCGACGGGGGGGTCGGGGAGCTGTTTTTT
>-|TRBV15|TRBJ1-6|TRBD1
CATSEAGTGERNSPLHF
TGTGCCACCAGCGAAGCCGGGACAGGGGAGCGTAATTCACCCCTCCACTTT
>-|TRBV20-1|TRBJ2-5|TRBD2
CSARAPAGGPETQYF
TGCAGTGCTAGAGCCCCAGCGGGAGGGCCGGAGACCCAGTACTTC
>-|TRBV20-1|TRBJ2-7|TRBD2
CSARDPTSVYEQYF
TGCAGTGCTAGAGACCCAACTAGCGTCTACGAGCAGTACTTC
>-|TRBV24-1|TRBJ2-5|TRBD1
CATSASFDRGAETQYF
TGTGCCACCAGTGCTAGTTTTGACAGGGGGGCAGAGACCCAGTACTTC
>few|TRBV10-3|TRBJ2-5|TRBD2
CAISGIPGTTVQETQYF
TGTGCCATCAGCGGAATTCCGGGGACTACCGTCCAAGAGACCCAGTACTTC
>-|TRBV29-1|TRBJ1-5|-
CSLKTGSQPQHF
TGCAGCTTAAAAACAGGGTCTCAGCCCCAGCATTTT
>-|TRBV29-1|TRBJ1-6|-
CSVLDGPGATLHF
TGCAGCGTGCTGGACGGCCCCGGGGCCACCCTCCACTTT
>many|TRBV2|TRBJ1-1|-
CASSESTMKNEAFF
TGTGCCAGCAGTGAATCCACGATGAAAAATGAAGCTTTCTTT
>-|TRBV20-1|TRBJ1-6|TRBD1
CSALDRSSYNSPLHF
TGCAGTGCCCTGGACAGGAGCTCCTATAATTCACCCCTCCACTTT
>-|TRBV6-1|TRBJ1-3|-
CASSDVVISFSGNTIYF
TGTGCCAGCAGTGATGTAGTCATCAGCTTCTCTGGAAACACCATATATTTT
>-|TRBV15|TRBJ2-7|-
CATSLISGVEQYF
TGTGCCACCAGCTTAATCTCTGGAGTCGAGCAGTACTTC
>-|TRBV7-9|TRBJ1-1|-
CASSLGTRGWTEAFF
TGTGCCAGCAGCTTAGGTACGAGGGGGTGGACTGAAGCTTTCTTT
>-|TRBV10-3|TRBJ2-2|-
CAISLDGNTGELFF
TGTGCCATCAGTTTGGACGGAAACACCGGGGAGCTGTTTTTT
>-|TRBV6-6|TRBJ1-1|-
CASSPGTLGAEAFF
TGTGCCAGCAGTCCCGGGACACTGGGCGCTGAAGCTTTCTTT
>-|TRBV29-1|TRBJ1-4|-
CGGQVGDNEKLFF
TGCGGTGGGCAGGTCGGGGACAATGAAAAACTGTTTTTT
>once|TRBV19|TRBJ1-1|-
CASSIWAYRTVNTEAFF
TGTGCCAGTAGTATTTGGGCCTATCGGACAGTGAACACTGAAGCTTTCTTT
>-|TRBV20-1|TRBJ2-7|-
CSARVPRDYEQYF
TGCAGTGCTAGAGTCCCTAGAGACTACGAGCAGTACTTC
>-|TRBV7-9|TRBJ2-6|-
CASSLARHRANQGSPGANVLTF
TGTGCCAGCAGCTTAGCGCGACACAGGGCTAATCAGGGCTCCCCTGGGGCCAACGTCCTGACTTTC
>-|TRBV7-2|TRBJ1-2|-
CADSDYGYTF
TGTGCCGACAGCGACTATGGCTACACCTTC
>-|TRBV6-6|TRBJ2-7|TRBD2
CASSGEGTSGSREQYF
TGTGCCAGCAGTGGCGAAGGGACTAGCGGGAGTAGGGAGCAGTACTTC
>-|TRBV7-9|TRBJ1-4|-
CAGSSYERLFF
TGTGCCGGCAGCTCCTATGAAAGACTGTTTTTT
>many|TRBV13|TRBJ1-4|TRBD1
CASSSTGGREKLFF
TGTGCCAGCAGCTCGACAGGGGGGAGGGAAAAACTGTTTTTT
>-|TRBV25-1|TRBJ2-7|-
CASSSNGSWYEQYF
TGTGCCAGCAGTTCCAACGGGAGTTGGTACGAGCAGTACTTC
>many|TRBV24-1|TRBJ2-5|TRBD1
CATSPRDRGQETQYF
TGTGCCACCAGTCCGAGGGACAGGGGACAAGAGACCCAGTACTTC
>-|TRBV7-2|TRBJ1-5|TRBD1
CASSAQGWNQPQHF
TGTGCCAGCAGCGCACAGGGGTGGAATCAGCCCCAGCATTTT
>-|TRBV7-3|TRBJ2-7|TRBD1
CASSEQGTYEQYF
TGTGCCAGCAGCGAACAGGGGACCTACGAGCAGTACTTC
>-|TRBV5-1|TRBJ2-2|-
CAGSLAGLGGELFF
TGCGCCGGCAGCTTAGCAGGGCTGGGCGGGGAGCTGTTTTTT